These 7 T cell receptor beta chains came from one sample sequenced in a study of CD8+ T cells in alopecia areata. Extracted RNA was reverse transcribed into cDNA, the sequencing template. Measured with immunoSEQ multiplex PCR; TCRdb has only the in-frame clones, and not every one. In the table there are 120,000 or so clones, around 63% of which are singletons. As to treatment: oral pan-JAK inhibitor, 5-10 mg twice daily. Sequenced here: CD4+ T cells sorted from blood, sampled at week 4, from a patient treated with tofacitinib. The receptors were gathered from a human donor with alopecia areata.

This chain uses TRBV29-1 with TRBJ1-1, with D uncertain. Trimming removed 5 bases at V and 1 base at J, with 8 bases between. This CDR3 is 12 amino acids long. Germline lookup yields CDR1 SQVTM and CDR2 ANQGSEA. DNA for the CDR3: TGCAGCGTTCGGGAGGGGAACACTGAAGCTTTCTTT. Its translation is CSVREGNTEAFF.

This chain connects TRBV7-2 to TRBJ1-2, with 11 nucleotides matching TRBD1. Germline loops: CDR1 SGHTA, CDR2 FQGNSA. The ends lost 4 bases at V and 3 bases at J; junction bases unmatched: 10. The CDR3 is made up of 17 amino acids. The CDR3 loop is CASSSQSGTGGHYGYTF. DNA of the CDR3: TGTGCCAGCAGCTCCCAATCCGGGACAGGGGGTCACTATGGCTACACCTTC.

The V gene is TRBV10-3, the J gene TRBJ2-7, with 9 positions matching TRBD1. With 6 bases clipped from V and 4 bases from J, the junction kept 1 base outside the gene matches. The germline V gene encodes CDR1 ENHRY and CDR2 SYGVKD. The CDR3 spans 12 residues. CDR3 sequence (DNA): TGTGCCATCAGAGGGACAGGGTACGAGCAGTACTTC. Protein product: CAIRGTGYEQYF.

The rearrangement uses TRBV9 and TRBJ2-1; 9 nucleotides line up with TRBD2. V lost 4 bases, J lost 5 bases, and 4 bases stayed unmatched. This CDR3 contains 14 residues. Germline CDR1 SGDLS, CDR2 YYNGEE. The CDR3 region is CASSYRTSDNEQFF. The CDR3 DNA follows: TGTGCCAGCAGCTACCGGACTAGCGACAATGAGCAGTTCTTC. The full variable domain, completed using reference TRBV9 and TRBJ2-1, is DSGVTQTPKHLITATGQRVTLRCSPRSGDLSVYWYQQSLDQGLQFLIQYYNGEERAKGNILERFSAQQFPDLHSELNLSSLELGDSALYFCASSYRTSDNEQFFGPGTRLTVL.

This rearrangement joins TRBV7-9 to TRBJ2-4, with 8 bases matching TRBD1. Germline trimming cut 6 bases from V and 7 bases from J; bases unmatched to any gene: 2. This CDR3 has 12 residues. The germline V gene has CDR1 SEHNR and CDR2 FQNEAQ (reference sequence). The CDR3 sequence is CASSRQGNIQYF. CDR3 coding DNA: TGTGCCAGCAGTAGACAGGGGAACATTCAGTACTTC. Filled out from reference TRBV7-9 and TRBJ2-4, the complete variable domain reads DTGVSQNPRHKITKRGQNVTFRCDPISEHNRLYWYRQTLGQGPEFLTYFQNEAQLEKSRLLSDRFSAERPKGSFSTLEIQRTEQGDSAMYLCASSRQGNIQYFGAGTRLSVL.

The V call is TRBV30, the J call TRBJ2-2; 8 bases fit TRBD2. J gave up 4 bases and V 3 bases, and 7 bases lay outside the gene matches. The CDR3 is made up of 15 amino acids. Germline V gene sequence: CDR1 GTSNPN, CDR2 SVGIG (reference sequence). DNA for the CDR3: TGTGCCTGGAGCGGCTTGACTAGCGCCACCGGGGAGCTGTTTTTT. Its translation: CAWSGLTSATGELFF.

The chain joins TRBV30 to TRBJ2-1, with D possibly TRBD2 on 7 matching bases. Germline assignment: CDR1 GTSNPN and CDR2 SVGIG (reference sequence). The CDR3 totals 13 residues. Trimming cost V 6 bases and J 9 bases, with 18 bases left between them. The CDR3 coding sequence is TGTGCCTGCCTAGTTGAGGGAGGGGGTGAGCAGTTCTTC. Protein product: CACLVEGGGEQFF.